Following are 9 T cell receptor beta chains from one sample sequenced in a study of T cell responses to AZD1222 COVID-19 vaccine (dated by TCRdb to about 2021). Per the publication, the time point label means: about 28 days (+/-7) after the second vaccine dose. Receptor libraries were prepared by the immunoSEQ multiplex PCR assay. TCRdb limited this immuneACCESS table to in-frame rearrangements with V and J called. A share of clones is missing; checked studies link under half to unresolved V genes, and the rest is unexplained. In this sample the table shows 150,000 or so clones, roughly 94% of which occur a single time. 5.1% of the sample lies in the top ten. This specimen was peripheral blood, taken 28 days after the second AZD1222 dose. These receptors all stem from an adult who received the AZD1222 COVID-19 vaccine.

The chain employs TRBV19 and TRBJ1-2, with 9 bases matching TRBD1. Germline V gene sequence: CDR1 LNHDA, CDR2 SQIVND (reference sequence). CDR3 length: 15 amino acids. Unmatched junction bases numbered 5, after V lost 4 bases and J lost 2 bases. CDR3 sequence: CASSTKGQGNYGYTF. In DNA form, the CDR3 reads TGTGCCAGTAGTACCAAGGGACAGGGAAACTATGGCTACACCTTC.

This CDR3 reads CASSYGTRLEEQFF. Here the CDR3 DNA reads TGCGCCAGCAGCTATGGGACTAGACTTGAAGAGCAGTTCTTC. V gene TRBV5-1 combines with J gene TRBJ2-1; 8 nucleotides line up with TRBD2. Germline V lookup: CDR1 SGHRS, CDR2 YFSETQ. The J segment lost 10 bases and the V segment lost 3 bases, leaving 9 bases of the junction unmatched. The CDR3 is 14 residues long.

The chain carries TRBV4-1 and TRBJ2-7; D tentatively reads TRBD1 or TRBD2 (5 bases each). V was trimmed by 6 bases and J by 3 bases, leaving 27 bases between them. Germline CDR1 MGHRA, CDR2 YSYEKL. CDR3 length equals 18 residues. CDR3 nucleotides: TGCGCCAGCAGTCATTCAATGGGTGGGGACGGTTTCTACTACGAGCAGTACTTC. Translation: CASSHSMGGDGFYYEQYF.

The rearrangement links TRBV4-1 to TRBJ1-1, with D perhaps TRBD1 (6 bases). The CDR3 is 13 amino acids. Trimming took off 3 bases at V and 8 bases at J, with 13 bases between the two ends. Germline CDR1 MGHRA, CDR2 YSYEKL. CDR3 residues: CASSQSEDREAFF. CDR3 sequence (DNA): TGCGCCAGCAGCCAGTCCGAGGACAGAGAAGCTTTCTTT.

V and J are TRBV7-3 and TRBJ2-1; D is undetermined. The germline CDR1 and CDR2 sequences are SGHTA and FQGTGA. The CDR3 runs to 13 residues. Deletions cut 5 bases from V and 7 bases from J, with 12 bases between. The CDR3, as DNA: TGTGCCAGCAGCCGGTCGGAAGGAAATGAGCAGTTCTTC. The encoded protein is CASSRSEGNEQFF.

V gene TRBV5-1 combines with J gene TRBJ1-4; TRBD1 might be the D (5 bases). Germline V gene sequence: CDR1 SGHRS, CDR2 YFSETQ. The CDR3 extends over 13 amino acids. V lost 5 bases to trimming and J lost 4 bases, with 9 bases between them. This CDR3 is CASRLGDNEKLFF. The CDR3 DNA reads as TGCGCCAGCAGGCTAGGGGATAATGAAAAACTGTTTTTT. Full variable domain (rest looked up from reference TRBV5-1 and TRBJ1-4): KAGVTQTPRYLIKTRGQQVTLSCSPISGHRSVSWYQQTPGQGLQFLFEYFSETQRNKGNFPGRFSGRQFSNSRSEMNVSTLELGDSALYLCASRLGDNEKLFFGSGTQLSVL.

In its sample, this clone was seen once. V gene TRBV18 combines with J gene TRBJ2-5; D unclear. With 2 bases removed from V and 9 bases from J, the gap between germline ends came to 7 bases. This CDR3 has 11 amino acids. Germline V lookup: CDR1 KGHSH, CDR2 LQKENI. The CDR3 DNA reads TGTGCCAGCTCACCAGGGGTCGCCCAGTACTTC. It yields the protein CASSPGVAQYF.

The V gene is TRBV25-1, the J gene TRBJ2-7; perhaps TRBD1 as D (6 bases). V lost 6 bases and J lost 4, with 16 bases in between. Germline V gene sequence: CDR1 MGHDK, CDR2 SYGVNS. The CDR3 has 14 amino acids. CDR3 region: CASRDRQVPYEQYF. In nucleotides, the CDR3 is TGTGCCAGCAGAGATCGACAGGTACCTTACGAGCAGTACTTC.

The chain employs TRBV6-1 and TRBJ2-7; 8 nucleotides line up with TRBD2. Germline trimming cut 6 bases from V and 5 bases from J; bases unmatched to any gene: 12. Germline CDR1 reads MNHNS; CDR2 reads SASEGT. This CDR3 region has 15 residues. CDR3 loop: CASRPGLAFGDEQYF. For the CDR3, the DNA is TGTGCCAGCAGACCAGGACTAGCTTTCGGGGACGAGCAGTACTTC.